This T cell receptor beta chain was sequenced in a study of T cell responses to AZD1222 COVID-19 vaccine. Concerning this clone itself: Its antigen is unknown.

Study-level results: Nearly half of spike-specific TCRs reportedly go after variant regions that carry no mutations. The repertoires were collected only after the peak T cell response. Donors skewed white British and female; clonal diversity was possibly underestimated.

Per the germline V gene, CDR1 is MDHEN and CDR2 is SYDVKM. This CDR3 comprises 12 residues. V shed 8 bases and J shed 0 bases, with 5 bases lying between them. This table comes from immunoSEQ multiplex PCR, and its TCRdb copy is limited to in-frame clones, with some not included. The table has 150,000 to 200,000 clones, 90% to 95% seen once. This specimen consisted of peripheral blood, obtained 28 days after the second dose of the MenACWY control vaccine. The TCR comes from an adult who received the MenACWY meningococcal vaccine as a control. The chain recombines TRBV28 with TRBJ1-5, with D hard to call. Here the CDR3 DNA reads TGTGCCAGCCGAGGTAGCAATCAGCCCCAGCATTTT. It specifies CASRGSNQPQHF.